The 2 T cell receptor beta chains in this list originate from one sample, sequenced in a study of blood T cell repertoires in COVID-19. The assay was immunoSEQ multiplex PCR, and TCRdb's table has in-frame clones only and misses some. In the table there are roughly 160,000 clones, roughly 84% of which are singletons. Sample: PBMCs or T cells enriched from blood (not recorded which). The receptors stem from a man aged 55 to 70 who had recovered from COVID-19.

This clone showed up just once. The chain links TRBV28 to TRBJ2-3; no clear D gene. Trimming removed 5 bases from V and 8 bases from J, with 11 bases in between. The CDR3 is 12 residues long. Germline CDR1 and CDR2: MDHEN and SYDVKM. The CDR3 sequence is CASSTEVSTQYF. The CDR3 DNA reads as TGTGCCAGCAGTACCGAGGTCTCTACGCAGTATTTT.

The CDR3 spells CASSSDRGLGGYTF. The CDR3 nucleotides are TGTGCCAGCAGCTCGGACAGGGGCTTAGGTGGCTACACCTTC. J is TRBJ1-2 and V is TRBV7-9, with 9 bases lining up with TRBD1. This CDR3 spans 14 amino acids. V lost 4 bases, J lost 7 bases, and 7 bases stayed unmatched. Germline-derived CDR1 and CDR2 are SEHNR and FQNEAQ (reference sequence). The full variable domain, completed using reference TRBV7-9 and TRBJ1-2, is DTGVSQNPRHKITKRGQNVTFRCDPISEHNRLYWYRQTLGQGPEFLTYFQNEAQLEKSRLLSDRFSAERPKGSFSTLEIQRTEQGDSAMYLCASSSDRGLGGYTFGSGTRLTVV.